Listed below are T cell receptor beta chains from one sample, sequenced in a study of tumor-infiltrating lymphocytes in localized non-small cell lung cancer. Here immunoSEQ multiplex PCR was the method, and the copy in TCRdb shows in-frame clones only, minus some. The table lists roughly 15,000 clones, roughly 70% of them singletons. Sequencing used uninvolved lung tissue not adjacent to the tumor. The receptors were gathered from a human donor with non-small cell lung cancer. Each CDR3 is given with its conserved first and last residue. The D gene is left open where the match is weak. Not all rows give a size; the values are once, few, many and, for expanded clones, a class.

J gene | clone size | V gene | D gene | CDR3 length | CDR3 protein | CDR3 DNA
TRBJ1-1 | - | TRBV5-5 | - | 13 | CASSLGPNTEAFF | TGTGCCAGCAGCTTAGGACCTAACACTGAAGCTTTCTTT
TRBJ2-7 | - | TRBV28 | - | 15 | CASSSDGFSSYEQYF | TGTGCCAGCAGTTCGGACGGATTTAGCTCCTACGAGCAGTACTTC
TRBJ2-7 | medium-sized | TRBV5-1 | TRBD1 | 16 | CASSRGGGQGSYEQYF | TGCGCCAGCAGCCGTGGTGGGGGACAGGGATCCTACGAGCAGTACTTC
TRBJ1-3 | - | TRBV10-2 | - | 16 | CASSRGQFLSGNTIYF | TGCGCCAGCAGTCGAGGACAGTTCCTCTCTGGAAACACCATATATTTT
TRBJ2-1 | - | TRBV7-6 | TRBD1 | 14 | CASSLDRVEGEQFF | TGTGCCAGCAGCTTGGACAGGGTAGAGGGTGAGCAGTTCTTC
TRBJ1-1 | few | TRBV7-9 | - | 13 | CASSRRDVSSAFF | TGTGCCAGCAGCAGGCGGGACGTAAGTTCGGCTTTCTTT
TRBJ2-5 | - | TRBV19 | TRBD2 | 16 | CASSIGGASGKETQYF | TGTGCCAGTAGTATAGGGGGGGCTAGCGGGAAGGAGACCCAGTACTTC
TRBJ1-1 | - | TRBV7-9 | - | 13 | CASSLVGQNEAFF | TGTGCCAGCAGCTTAGTAGGACAGAATGAAGCTTTCTTT
TRBJ1-6 | - | TRBV30 | - | 12 | CAWSATPSPLHF | TGTGCCTGGAGTGCGACACCCTCACCCCTCCACTTT
TRBJ2-1 | - | TRBV9 | TRBD2 | 16 | CASSVRSGTSVNEQFF | TGTGCCAGCAGCGTGCGTAGCGGGACTAGCGTCAATGAGCAGTTCTTC
TRBJ2-7 | - | TRBV30 | - | 18 | CAWNQRRNRAPGPYEQYF | TGTGCCTGGAACCAACGGCGTAACCGGGCCCCAGGGCCCTACGAGCAGTACTTC
TRBJ2-3 | medium-sized | TRBV4-2 | TRBD1 | 16 | CASSQEDRGFTDTQYF | TGTGCCAGCAGCCAGGAAGACAGGGGATTCACAGATACGCAGTATTTT
TRBJ1-6 | - | TRBV5-8 | - | 14 | CASSWGVGNSPLHF | TGTGCCAGCAGCTGGGGGGTCGGTAATTCACCCCTCCACTTT
TRBJ2-6 | - | TRBV5-1 | - | 15 | CASSLVVSGANVLTF | TGCGCCAGCAGCTTGGTTGTCTCTGGGGCCAACGTCCTGACTTTC
TRBJ1-2 | few | TRBV30 | - | 17 | CAWSVSGGKYSNYGYTF | TGTGCCTGGAGTGTTTCCGGCGGGAAATATTCTAACTATGGCTACACCTTC
TRBJ1-1 | - | TRBV25-1 | TRBD1 | 18 | CASSEYRFQGGSNTEAFF | TGTGCCAGCAGTGAATACAGGTTTCAGGGGGGATCGAACACTGAAGCTTTCTTT
TRBJ2-2 | - | TRBV9 | - | 15 | CASSVGRRNTGELFF | TGTGCCAGCAGCGTAGGTCGAAGGAACACCGGGGAGCTGTTTTTT
TRBJ2-3 | - | TRBV29-1 | TRBD2 | 14 | CSVVASGSTDTQYF | TGCAGCGTTGTGGCTAGCGGGAGCACAGATACGCAGTATTTT
TRBJ2-1 | - | TRBV7-8 | - | 22 | CASSHVYGQFKKNRIENNEQFF | TGTGCCAGCAGCCACGTTTACGGGCAATTTAAAAAAAATCGGATCGAAAACAATGAGCAGTTCTTC
TRBJ1-1 | - | TRBV7-2 | - | 12 | CASSLNRVEAFF | TGTGCCAGCAGCTTAAATCGGGTTGAAGCTTTCTTT
TRBJ2-1 | once | TRBV30 | - | 15 | CAWSKQGGNYNEQFF | TGTGCCTGGAGTAAGCAGGGCGGGAACTACAATGAGCAGTTCTTC
TRBJ2-6 | - | TRBV6-5 | TRBD1 | 15 | CASSLTGPGANVLTF | TGTGCCAGCAGCCTGACAGGGCCTGGGGCCAACGTCCTGACTTTC
TRBJ1-5 | - | TRBV27 | TRBD1 | 14 | CASSLTGEGQPQHF | TGTGCCAGCAGTTTAACAGGGGAGGGCCAGCCCCAGCATTTT
TRBJ2-3 | - | TRBV6-1 | - | 15 | CASSERWDSTDTQYF | TGTGCCAGCAGTGAAAGGTGGGACAGCACAGATACGCAGTATTTT
TRBJ2-5 | - | TRBV4-2 | - | 16 | CASSQDSASGQETQYF | TGTGCCAGCAGCCAAGATTCGGCCAGCGGGCAAGAGACCCAGTACTTC
TRBJ1-5 | - | TRBV5-6 | - | 12 | CASSRGRQPQHF | TGTGCCAGCAGCCGAGGGAGGCAGCCCCAGCATTTT
TRBJ2-2 | - | TRBV4-2 | - | 14 | CASSLTINTGELFF | TGTGCCAGCAGCCTGACAATTAACACCGGGGAGCTGTTTTTT
TRBJ1-1 | - | TRBV7-9 | - | 16 | CASSPHQGAKETEAFF | TGTGCCAGCAGCCCGCATCAAGGGGCAAAGGAAACTGAAGCTTTCTTT
TRBJ2-5 | - | TRBV6-1 | TRBD1 | 14 | CASRLDTGGQTQYF | TGTGCCAGCAGACTAGATACAGGGGGCCAGACCCAGTACTTC
TRBJ1-2 | - | TRBV6-1 | - | 16 | CASSEALRTSPYGYTF | TGTGCCAGCAGTGAAGCGCTTCGCACCAGCCCCTATGGCTACACCTTC
TRBJ1-1 | few | TRBV5-1 | - | 14 | CASGTGTQNTEAFF | TGCGCCAGCGGGACCGGGACACAGAACACTGAAGCTTTCTTT
TRBJ2-7 | - | TRBV6-5 | - | 16 | CASSYQGLTWGYEQYF | TGTGCCAGCAGTTACCAAGGACTAACTTGGGGCTACGAGCAGTACTTC
TRBJ1-1 | - | TRBV6-5 | - | 11 | CASGGDIGAFF | TGTGCCAGCGGCGGGGACATCGGAGCTTTCTTT
TRBJ1-5 | - | TRBV11-1 | - | 13 | CASSFSVRQPQHF | TGTGCCAGCAGCTTTTCCGTTCGTCAGCCCCAGCATTTT
TRBJ2-7 | - | TRBV5-4 | - | 14 | CASSLWGLSYEQYF | TGTGCCAGCAGCCTATGGGGACTCTCCTACGAGCAGTACTTC
TRBJ1-1 | - | TRBV28 | - | 12 | CASSGGVAEAFF | TGTGCCAGCAGCGGCGGTGTCGCTGAAGCTTTCTTT
TRBJ1-4 | - | TRBV5-1 | - | 15 | CASSLEKASNEKLFF | TGCGCCAGCAGCTTGGAGAAGGCAAGTAATGAAAAACTGTTTTTT
TRBJ1-2 | - | TRBV10-3 | - | 14 | CAISDPGGDGGYTF | TGTGCCATCAGCGACCCGGGGGGGGACGGTGGCTACACCTTC
TRBJ2-1 | - | TRBV29-1 | - | 10 | CSPKRVEQFF | TGCAGCCCTAAGAGGGTGGAGCAGTTCTTC
TRBJ1-2 | - | TRBV6-5 | - | 12 | CASKQDNYGYTF | TGTGCCAGCAAACAGGACAACTATGGCTACACCTTC